This T cell receptor beta chain was sequenced in a study of cytomegalovirus exposure and HLA in healthy donors. Study-wide context: Early on, a data release was issued that held approximately 78 million unique TCRs from HLA-typed donors.

This clone was found a few times. Samples came from healthy bone marrow donors. The PCR had 60 Vbeta and 13 Jbeta primers. Original processing notes: In a later analysis, roughly 86 million unique TCR beta chains included roughly 11 million shared by two or more donors. Assay: immunoSEQ multiplex PCR; the TCRdb copy retains only in-frame clones and omits some. D and trimming come from the DNA, and the V and J calls and clone size come from that table. The repertoire holds 220,000 or so clones, with approximately 68% as singletons. The V gene's germline CDR1 is SGHAT and CDR2 FQNNGV. This CDR3 spans 18 amino acids. Trimming removed 2 bases from V and 2 bases from J; junction bases left unmatched: 10.

This clonotype was sampled from a young woman in good health and CMV-seronegative. The chain couples TRBV11-2 to TRBJ1-1, with 11 positions matching TRBD1. Sequencing input: PBMCs. DNA for the CDR3: TGTGCCAGCAGCTTAAGTACGTTGGGGACAGGGGGAAACACTGAAGCTTTCTTT. Its translation is CASSLSTLGTGGNTEAFF.